What follows are 31 T cell receptor beta chains derived from one specimen sequenced in a study of blood T cell repertoires in COVID-19. The data were produced by immunoSEQ multiplex PCR, yet TCRdb's version contains in-frame clones alone and is incomplete. The sample shows 200,000 to 250,000 clones, around 86% of them seen only once. The sequencing input was peripheral blood. These receptors originate from a man aged 80 or over with acute or convalescent COVID-19.

The J gene is TRBJ2-3, the V gene TRBV10-3; weak D call: TRBD2 (6 bases). CDR1 ENHRY and CDR2 SYGVKD come from the germline V gene. The length of the CDR3 is 14 residues. Trimming shortened V by 4 bases and J by 0 bases, and 8 bases separated the two germline ends. The CDR3 DNA reads TGTGCCATCAGTGGAGGGACTAGCACAGATACGCAGTATTTT. It encodes CAISGGTSTDTQYF.

This clone was recorded once. V is TRBV7-2 and J is TRBJ2-3; TRBD2 aligns across 7 bases. V gave up 4 bases and J gave up 2 bases; unmatched junction bases: 9. Germline lookup yields CDR1 SGHTA and CDR2 FQGNSA. The length of the CDR3 is 16 residues. The CDR3 DNA follows: TGTGCCAGCAGCTCGGCCCTAGCGGACTACACAGATACGCAGTATTTT. The encoded protein is CASSSALADYTDTQYF.

This clone was seen a single time. J is TRBJ2-7 and V is TRBV19, with 8 bases that match TRBD1. Germline trimming cut 8 bases from V and 2 bases from J; bases unmatched to any gene: 5. The CDR3 runs 13 residues. Germline CDR1 is LNHDA and CDR2 is SQIVND (reference sequence). CDR3 sequence reads: CASRAGGTYEQYF. The CDR3 bases are TGTGCCAGTCGGGCAGGGGGCACCTACGAGCAGTACTTC.

The rearrangement joins TRBV27 to TRBJ2-7, with TRBD2 matching 8 bases. J was trimmed by 2 bases and V by 2 bases; bases with no gene match: 8. The CDR3 contains 16 residues. CDR1 is MNHEY, CDR2 SMNVEV, per germline (reference sequence). The CDR3 protein is CASSLGGGRYPYEQYF. The CDR3 DNA reads as TGTGCCAGCAGTTTAGGGGGCGGGAGGTACCCCTACGAGCAGTACTTC.

The chain joins TRBV9 to TRBJ2-1; tentative D call: TRBD2 (5 bases). This CDR3 is built from 14 residues. V was shortened by 3 bases and J by 1 base, with 8 bases between the two germline ends. Germline CDR1 SGDLS, CDR2 YYNGEE. The CDR3 sequence: CASSARTSYNEQFF. The CDR3 DNA reads as TGTGCCAGCAGCGCAAGGACTTCCTACAATGAGCAGTTCTTC.

This clone was recorded once. This sequence joins TRBV2 and TRBJ1-3, with D maybe TRBD1 (5 bases). The CDR3 is 14 residues long. Germline lookup yields CDR1 SNHLY and CDR2 FYNNEI. Trimming left V 3 bases short and J 4 bases short, with 10 bases between. CDR3 amino acids: CASSDAGVGNTIYF. The CDR3 DNA reads as TGTGCCAGCAGTGATGCGGGGGTCGGAAACACCATATATTTT.

The V gene is TRBV19, the J gene TRBJ1-2; D remains unclear. Germline CDR1 reads LNHDA; CDR2 reads SQIVND (reference sequence). V was pared by 0 bases and J by 6 bases, with 5 bases between. The CDR3 loop spans 12 amino acids. The CDR3 DNA is TGTGCCAGTAGTATAGAATGGCATGGCTACACCTTC. Its translation is CASSIEWHGYTF. Using reference TRBV19 and TRBJ1-2 for the parts outside the CDR3, the full variable domain is DGGITQSPKYLFRKEGQNVTLSCEQNLNHDAMYWYRQDPGQGLRLIYYSQIVNDFQKGDIAEGYSVSREKKESFPLTVTSAQKNPTAFYLCASSIEWHGYTFGSGTRLTVV.

V is TRBV21-1 and J is TRBJ2-3; the D call TRBD2 from the table was never checked on the DNA. TRBV21-1 has pseudogene status. CDR3 size: 16 residues. The CDR3: CASSPIRKRVTDTQYF. CDR3 coding DNA: TGTGCCAGCAGCCCCATACGAAAGCGGGTCACAGATACGCAGTATTTT.

The chain couples TRBV28 to TRBJ2-7; 9 nucleotides match TRBD1. CDR3 length equals 14 residues. The V segment lost 8 bases and the J segment 4 bases; nucleotides outside the gene matches: 9. Germline CDR1 is MDHEN and CDR2 is SYDVKM. CDR3 sequence (DNA): TGTGCCAGCCTCCCGGGGACAGGGCCTTACGAGCAGTACTTC. Its protein product is CASLPGTGPYEQYF.

This clone appeared a single time. The chain employs TRBV6-5 and TRBJ1-2, with 8 positions matching TRBD1. This CDR3 has 14 amino acids. Germline loops: CDR1 MNHEY, CDR2 SVGAGI. The J segment lost 4 bases and the V segment lost 4 bases, leaving 5 bases of the junction unmatched. The CDR3 nucleotides are TGTGCCAGCAGTTTATCCGGGACAGGCTATGGCTACACCTTC. The encoded protein is CASSLSGTGYGYTF.

The CDR3 spells CATSDSFNYGYTF. The CDR3 DNA sequence: TGTGCCACCAGTGACAGTTTTAACTATGGCTACACCTTC. This chain links TRBV24-1 with TRBJ1-2; D gene ambiguous. Germline V gene sequence: CDR1 KGHDR, CDR2 SFDVKD. The CDR3 consists of 13 residues. Between the trimmed V and J ends, which lost 4 bases and 1 base, there was a span of 6 bases.

J is TRBJ1-2 and V is TRBV4-2; 7 nucleotides agree with TRBD1. The J segment lost 4 bases and the V segment lost 3 bases, leaving 11 bases of the junction unmatched. Per germline, CDR1 LGHNA and CDR2 YNFKEQ. This CDR3 has 16 residues. The CDR3 reads CASSHPPGGVVYGYTF. CDR3 bases: TGTGCCAGCAGCCACCCCCCAGGGGGAGTCGTCTATGGCTACACCTTC.

The chain employs TRBV2 and TRBJ2-1; the D gene is possibly TRBD2 (5 bases). The CDR3 runs 12 residues. V lost 7 bases and J lost 7, with 11 bases in between. Germline V gene lookup returns CDR1 SNHLY and CDR2 FYNNEI. CDR3 nucleotide sequence: TGTGCCAGCAACCTCGGGGTGAATGAGCAGTTCTTC. Translated: CASNLGVNEQFF.

J is TRBJ1-5 and V is TRBV11-2, with 7 bases lining up with TRBD1. This CDR3 contains 15 residues. With V trimmed by 1 base and J by 4 bases, 4 bases remained unmatched. Per germline, CDR1 SGHAT and CDR2 FQNNGV. CDR3 coding DNA: TGTGCCAGCAGCTTAGTGTCAGGGGGGAATCAGCCCCAGCATTTT. Its protein product is CASSLVSGGNQPQHF.

This chain connects TRBV2 to TRBJ1-5; perhaps TRBD1 as D (5 bases). In germline, CDR1 is SNHLY, CDR2 FYNNEI. With 5 bases removed from V and 0 bases from J, the gap between germline ends came to 14 bases. This CDR3 comprises 16 residues. CDR3: CASSQGDRFSNQPQHF. For the CDR3, the DNA is TGTGCCAGCAGTCAGGGTGATAGGTTTAGCAATCAGCCCCAGCATTTT.

This chain connects TRBV19 to TRBJ2-1; TRBD1 might be the D (5 bases). The CDR3 has 15 residues. CDR1 is LNHDA, CDR2 SQIVND, per germline (reference sequence). Between the trimmed V and J ends, which lost 7 bases and 4 bases, there was a span of 17 bases. The CDR3: CASTPAGSDYNEQFF. The CDR3 DNA reads as TGTGCCAGTACCCCTGCAGGGTCAGATTACAATGAGCAGTTCTTC.

V and J are TRBV4-2 and TRBJ2-7; 7 bases agree with TRBD2. V lost 1 base, J lost 4 bases, and 7 bases stayed unmatched. Germline CDR1 is LGHNA and CDR2 is YNFKEQ. This CDR3 has 15 residues. CDR3 loop: CASSQAGGSGYEQYF. The CDR3 DNA reads TGTGCCAGCAGCCAAGCGGGGGGTTCCGGGTACGAGCAGTACTTC.

The J gene is TRBJ2-1, the V gene TRBV5-1, with D maybe TRBD1 (6 bases). Germline CDR1 reads SGHRS; CDR2 reads YFSETQ. The CDR3 is 18 amino acids. Trimming stripped 2 bases from V and 4 bases from J, with 22 bases between. CDR3 sequence reads: CASSLALGQPVPYNEQFF. As DNA, the CDR3 is TGCGCCAGCAGCTTAGCTCTAGGACAGCCGGTCCCTTACAATGAGCAGTTCTTC.

This rearrangement joins TRBV5-1 to TRBJ1-1; D is undetermined. Germline CDR1 SGHRS, CDR2 YFSETQ. The CDR3 covers 14 residues. Trimming removed 4 bases from V and 4 bases from J, with 14 bases in between. The CDR3 bases are TGCGCCAGCAGCCCGGACGGGGATCTCACTGAAGCTTTCTTT. This codes for CASSPDGDLTEAFF.

This chain joins TRBV3-1 (or the pseudogene TRBV3-2) and TRBJ1-2; D perhaps matches TRBD1 (5 bases). V was shortened by 0 bases and J by 14 bases, with 16 bases between the two germline ends. CDR1 LGHDT and CDR2 YNNKEL come from the germline V gene (reference sequence). The CDR3 loop spans 13 amino acids. CDR3 bases: TGTGCCAGCAGCCAAGACCCCCGAAGGGGAGGTACCTTC. It codes for CASSQDPRRGGTF.

The rearrangement links TRBV19 to TRBJ1-6, with D perhaps TRBD1 (6 bases). The CDR3 covers 15 residues. V lost 6 bases, J lost 9 bases, and 18 bases lay in between. Germline assignment: CDR1 LNHDA and CDR2 SQIVND (reference sequence). The CDR3 loop is CASSERGQGRSPLHF. The DNA for the CDR3 is TGTGCCAGTAGCGAAAGAGGGCAGGGGCGTTCACCCCTCCACTTT. Full variable domain (missing parts from reference TRBV19 and TRBJ1-6): DGGITQSPKYLFRKEGQNVTLSCEQNLNHDAMYWYRQDPGQGLRLIYYSQIVNDFQKGDIAEGYSVSREKKESFPLTVTSAQKNPTAFYLCASSERGQGRSPLHFGNGTRLTVT.

This clone was detected once. V is TRBV5-1 and J is TRBJ2-1; TRBD2 matches at 14 bases. V lost 0 bases to trimming and J lost 5 bases; unmatched junction nucleotides: 7. Germline V gene data show CDR1 as SGHRS and CDR2 as YFSETQ. This CDR3 has 18 residues. In DNA, the CDR3 is TGCGCCAGCAGCTTGGGCGGGACTAGCGGGGGCCTACACAATGAGCAGTTCTTC. This encodes CASSLGGTSGGLHNEQFF.

V gene TRBV7-2 combines with J gene TRBJ1-2; D not certain. The length of the CDR3 is 12 residues. The V gene lost 4 bases and the J gene lost 8 bases, with 11 bases spanning the gap. The germline CDR1 and CDR2 sequences are SGHTA and FQGNSA. As DNA, the CDR3 is TGTGCCAGCAGCTCCGGCAGGTGGGGCTACACCTTC. Its translation: CASSSGRWGYTF.

This rearrangement joins TRBV5-4 to TRBJ1-2; 7 bases are shared with TRBD1. V lost 2 bases to trimming and J lost 7 bases; unmatched junction nucleotides: 8. This CDR3 comprises 14 residues. CDR1 SGHNT and CDR2 YYREEE come from the germline V gene (reference sequence). The CDR3 DNA is TGTGCCAGCAGCTTCGGTCAGGGGGACGCTGGCTACACCTTC. Translating gives CASSFGQGDAGYTF.

This chain joins TRBV28 and TRBJ1-3; D uncertain. Trimming left V 2 bases short and J 5 bases short, with 4 bases between. Germline V CDR1 and CDR2: MDHEN, SYDVKM. There are 12 residues in the CDR3. The CDR3 loop is CASSLQRNTIYF. CDR3 nucleotides: TGTGCCAGCAGTTTACAGAGAAACACCATATATTTT. The complete variable domain, with remaining parts taken from reference TRBV28 and TRBJ1-3, reads DVKVTQSSRYLVKRTGEKVFLECVQDMDHENMFWYRQDPGLGLRLIYFSYDVKMKEKGDIPEGYSVSREKKERFSLILESASTNQTSMYLCASSLQRNTIYFGEGSWLTVV.

The chain uses TRBV7-2 and TRBJ2-5, with D possibly matching TRBD2 (5 bases). Germline CDR1 SGHTA, CDR2 FQGNSA. The V gene lost 5 bases and the J gene lost 9 bases, with 10 bases spanning the gap. This CDR3 comprises 11 residues. The DNA of the CDR3 is TGTGCCAGCAGCGCGGGTCCGGCCCAGTACTTC. Translated: CASSAGPAQYF.

The CDR3 region has the DNA TGTGCCAGCAGCTACCGGGGGGACGGCTACACCTTC. This translates into CASSYRGDGYTF. The genes are TRBV7-2 and TRBJ1-2; D perhaps matches TRBD1 (5 bases). CDR1 and CDR2 (germline): SGHTA, FQGNSA. V shed 4 bases and J shed 8 bases, with 11 bases lying between them. There are 12 residues in the CDR3.

V gene TRBV19 combines with J gene TRBJ1-4; D is ambiguous. Looked up from germline, CDR1 is LNHDA and CDR2 is SQIVND (reference sequence). V dropped 1 base and J dropped 8 bases, with 8 bases sitting between them. The CDR3 consists of 13 residues. Here the CDR3 reads CASSIGVREKLFF. DNA of the CDR3: TGTGCCAGTAGTATAGGAGTTCGGGAAAAACTGTTTTTT.

CDR3 in DNA: TGTGCCAGCAGCCCTGGACAGGGAACTGGAAACACCATATATTTT. It codes for CASSPGQGTGNTIYF. This chain joins TRBV5-4 and TRBJ1-3; 8 bases line up with TRBD1. The V and J ends lost 4 bases and 2 bases, in that order; junction bases with no gene match: 5. Germline-derived CDR1 and CDR2 are SGHNT and YYREEE (reference sequence). The CDR3 contains 15 residues. The full variable domain, its missing parts supplied by reference TRBV5-4 and TRBJ1-3, is ETGVTQSPTHLIKTRGQQVTLRCSSQSGHNTVSWYQQALGQGPQFIFQYYREEENGRGNFPPRFSGLQFPNYSSELNVNALELDDSALYLCASSPGQGTGNTIYFGEGSWLTVV.

The chain joins TRBV3-1 (or the pseudogene TRBV3-2) to TRBJ1-1; D might be TRBD1 (6 bases). The ends were cut back, 4 bases at V and 5 bases at J, with 20 bases in the middle. There are 16 residues in the CDR3. From germline, CDR1 is LGHDT and CDR2 YNNKEL (reference sequence). Here the CDR3 reads CASSRGGGPQETEAFF. CDR3 nucleotides: TGTGCCAGCAGCCGGGGTGGGGGCCCACAGGAGACTGAAGCTTTCTTT.

The V call is TRBV19, the J call TRBJ1-3, with D perhaps matching TRBD1 (5 bases). Germline V lookup: CDR1 LNHDA, CDR2 SQIVND (reference sequence). Trimming removed 6 bases from V and 2 bases from J, with 14 bases in between. CDR3 length: 15 residues. CDR3 protein: CASRRGGTTGNTIYF. The CDR3 region has the DNA TGTGCCAGTAGGAGGGGAGGGACTACTGGAAACACCATATATTTT.